This TCR beta chain was profiled in a study of cytomegalovirus exposure and HLA in healthy donors. CDR1 and CDR2 from the germline V gene are SGHRS and YFSETQ. The CDR3 is 13 residues long. The V and J ends lost 5 bases and 4 bases respectively, with 10 bases between them. As for this clone: Its target is not known.

Clones were read by immunoSEQ multiplex PCR, and TCRdb kept only the in-frame ones, dropping some. The sample lists roughly 60,000 clones, around 96% occurring once. Study outcomes and limitations: Many donors shared some public TCRs, even though most TCR sequences were rare. The classifier reportedly diagnosed cytomegalovirus status with high specificity and sensitivity. There were a few CMV-associated chains whose specificity for CMV antigens was confirmed in vitro. The TCR clusters that emerged in the first cohort tended, a later analysis found, to co-occur in the 95 to 150 validation repertoires.

Material for sequencing was PBMCs. The source is a man aged 18 to 29 in good health and CMV-seronegative. The chain carries TRBV5-1 and TRBJ1-3; D gene uncertain. CDR3 bases: TGCGCCAGCAGTAACAGTTCGGGAAACACCATATATTTT. The encoded protein is CASSNSSGNTIYF.